Below are 27 T cell receptor beta chains sequenced from a single sample in a study of blood T cell repertoires in COVID-19. The method was immunoSEQ multiplex PCR; TCRdb's version includes in-frame clones alone and lacks a portion of them. The sample records a few hundred thousand clones, 75% to 85% being singletons. Sequences were obtained from peripheral blood. Receptors were obtained from a woman aged 45-60 years with acute or convalescent COVID-19.

The V and J genes are TRBV9 and TRBJ2-3, with D possibly being TRBD2 (5 bases). In germline, CDR1 is SGDLS, CDR2 YYNGEE. This CDR3 comprises 15 residues. V was clipped by 3 bases and J by 2 bases, with 13 bases between them. CDR3 sequence reads: CASSAKLAITDTQYF. The CDR3 DNA reads TGTGCCAGCAGCGCGAAATTAGCGATCACAGATACGCAGTATTTT.

The chain is built from TRBV7-2 and TRBJ1-6; 9 nucleotides align to TRBD1. After removal of 6 bases from V and 2 bases from J, the junction contained 5 bases not matched to a gene. The CDR3 sequence is 16 residues long. Germline CDR1 SGHTA, CDR2 FQGNSA. For the CDR3, the DNA is TGTGCCAGCAGTTCGACAGGGGGGACCTATAATTCACCCCTCCACTTT. It yields the protein CASSSTGGTYNSPLHF. The full variable domain, with the rest looked up from reference TRBV7-2 and TRBJ1-6, is GAGVSQSPSNKVTEKGKDVELRCDPISGHTALYWYRQSLGQGLEFLIYFQGNSAPDKSGLPSDRFSAERTGGSVSTLTIQRTQQEDSAVYLCASSSTGGTYNSPLHFGNGTRLTVT.

The chain recombines TRBV6-2 or TRBV6-3 with TRBJ1-2, with 10 bases identical to TRBD1. Germline lookup yields CDR1 MNHEY and CDR2 SVGEGT. The trim removed 6 bases at V and 7 bases at J, leaving 8 bases unmatched. There are 14 residues in the CDR3. In DNA, the CDR3 is TGTGCCAGCAGCACTGGACAGGGGGTGGCTGGCTACACCTTC. Translated: CASSTGQGVAGYTF.

This clone was counted between two and nine times. The genes are TRBV6-6 and TRBJ1-4; D is possibly TRBD1 (5 bases). Trimming shortened V by 5 bases and J by 8 bases, and 9 bases separated the two germline ends. The CDR3 runs to 12 residues. Germline V gene sequence: CDR1 MNHNY, CDR2 SVGAGI (reference sequence). CDR3: CASSGALEKLFF. Written as DNA, the CDR3 is TGTGCCAGCAGTGGGGCCCTCGAAAAACTGTTTTTT.

In this sample, this clone turned up a few times. The V call is TRBV2, the J call TRBJ2-1, with 10 bases lining up with TRBD2. J lost 9 bases, V lost 2 bases, and 7 bases had no gene match. The CDR3 totals 15 residues. Per the germline V gene, CDR1 is SNHLY and CDR2 is FYNNEI. In nucleotides, the CDR3 is TGTGCCAGCAGTGAATCGCTAGCGGGGGCTCTTGAGCAGTTCTTC. This sequence encodes CASSESLAGALEQFF.

V gene TRBV5-1 combines with J gene TRBJ2-2; possibly TRBD1 for D (7 bases). This CDR3 region has 18 residues. Germline assignment: CDR1 SGHRS and CDR2 YFSETQ. Trimming removed 3 bases from V and 4 bases from J, with 22 bases in between. The CDR3, as DNA: TGCGCCAGCAGCTGGATCCCAGGGGGTCGAGCGGGCACCGGGGAGCTGTTTTTT. It is translated as CASSWIPGGRAGTGELFF.

The chain is built from TRBV19 and TRBJ2-7, with D hard to call. Germline V gene lookup returns CDR1 LNHDA and CDR2 SQIVND (reference sequence). The CDR3 covers 12 residues. V was shortened by 5 bases and J by 3 bases, with 8 bases between the two germline ends. CDR3 loop: CASSLDNYEQYF. CDR3 coding DNA: TGTGCCAGTAGTCTCGACAACTACGAGCAGTACTTC.

This chain connects TRBV3-1 (or the pseudogene TRBV3-2) to TRBJ2-7; D may be TRBD2 (5 bases). The V gene's germline CDR1 is LGHDT and CDR2 YNNKEL (reference sequence). The ends were cut back, 1 base at V and 0 bases at J, with 10 bases in the middle. This CDR3 contains 15 residues. Here the CDR3 DNA reads TGTGCCAGCAGCCAAGGGACTGACCTCTCCTACGAGCAGTACTTC. It translates to CASSQGTDLSYEQYF.

The chain combines TRBV4-2 with TRBJ1-2; D not resolved. Trimming pared 3 bases from V and 0 bases from J, leaving 5 bases between. The CDR3 contains 13 residues. Germline CDR1 is LGHNA and CDR2 is YNFKEQ. The CDR3 sequence is CASSQRSNYGYTF. The CDR3 bases are TGTGCCAGCAGCCAGAGATCTAACTATGGCTACACCTTC.

The chain carries TRBV28 and TRBJ1-2; D is perhaps TRBD1 (6 bases). The CDR3 totals 13 residues. Trimming removed 6 bases at V and 7 bases at J, with 15 bases between. Germline CDR1 reads MDHEN; CDR2 reads SYDVKM. For the CDR3, the DNA is TGTGCCAGCAGCCAAGGTCGGGGGGCTGGCTACACCTTC. Its translation is CASSQGRGAGYTF.

In this sample, this clone turned up a few times. A much larger clone differs by one base, so this may be a read error. V gene TRBV7-2 combines with J gene TRBJ1-2; weak D call: TRBD1 (6 bases). Germline values: CDR1 SGHTA, CDR2 FQGNSA. V was pared by 4 bases and J by 2 bases, with 11 bases between. The CDR3 is 14 amino acids. CDR3 in DNA: TGTGCCAGCAGCTCAGGGGCAGGAAACTATGGCTACACCTTC. It yields the protein CASSSGAGNYGYTF.

This CDR3 is CASSQPRARGYGNTIYF. The CDR3 bases are TGTGCCAGCAGCCAACCAAGGGCTCGGGGGTATGGAAACACCATATATTTT. The rearrangement joins TRBV7-9 to TRBJ1-3; D perhaps matches TRBD1 (5 bases). This CDR3 region has 17 residues. The V end was cut by 5 bases, the J end by 3 bases, with 20 bases between. CDR1 and CDR2 from the germline V gene are SEHNR and FQNEAQ (reference sequence).

The gene calls are TRBV28 and TRBJ1-4; 9 bases fit TRBD1. The CDR3 has 14 amino acids. CDR1 is MDHEN and CDR2 is SYDVKM in the germline V gene. The junction had 5 bases not matched to a gene; V was cut back by 5 bases and J by 7 bases. CDR3 DNA sequence: TGTGCCAGCAGTCGGACAGGGGCCGTTGAAAAACTGTTTTTT. Encoded protein: CASSRTGAVEKLFF.

The chain combines TRBV9 with TRBJ1-2; 10 nucleotides match TRBD1. The V gene's germline CDR1 is SGDLS and CDR2 YYNGEE. The V and J ends lost 4 bases and 8 bases, in that order; junction bases with no gene match: 5. CDR3 size: 13 residues. Here the CDR3 DNA reads TGTGCCAGCAGCACAGGACAGGGGGACGGCTACACCTTC. It translates to CASSTGQGDGYTF.

The chain couples TRBV19 to TRBJ2-3; 9 positions agree with TRBD2. With V trimmed by 7 bases and J by 6 bases, 5 bases remained unmatched. The CDR3 totals 13 residues. Germline CDR1 LNHDA, CDR2 SQIVND (reference sequence). The DNA of the CDR3 is TGTGCCAGTACAGCTAGCGGGGTGGATACGCAGTATTTT. Translation: CASTASGVDTQYF.

This sequence joins TRBV3-1 (or the pseudogene TRBV3-2) and TRBJ2-3, with TRBD2 as a possible D gene (6 bases). Germline V gives CDR1 LGHDT, CDR2 YNNKEL (reference sequence). The length of the CDR3 is 14 residues. The germline V and J ends were trimmed by 1 base and 5 bases, with 10 bases remaining between them. In nucleotides, the CDR3 is TGTGCCAGCAGCCAAGCAGGGCGGGGAGATACGCAGTATTTT. Amino acids: CASSQAGRGDTQYF.

This clone was observed a single time. This rearrangement joins TRBV5-4 to TRBJ1-2; D ambiguous. The CDR3 length is 13 residues. Trimming stripped 5 bases from V and 10 bases from J, with 18 bases between. From germline, CDR1 is SGHNT and CDR2 YYREEE (reference sequence). The CDR3: CASSLTGVLDYTF. The CDR3 DNA reads as TGTGCCAGCAGTCTAACCGGGGTGCTGGACTACACCTTC. The whole variable domain, remainder taken from reference TRBV5-4 and TRBJ1-2, is ETGVTQSPTHLIKTRGQQVTLRCSSQSGHNTVSWYQQALGQGPQFIFQYYREEENGRGNFPPRFSGLQFPNYSSELNVNALELDDSALYLCASSLTGVLDYTFGSGTRLTVV.

V usage is TRBV3-1 (or the pseudogene TRBV3-2) and J usage is TRBJ2-7; no clear D. V was pared by 1 base and J by 0 bases, with 7 bases between. CDR1 and CDR2 from the germline V gene are LGHDT and YNNKEL (reference sequence). The CDR3 sequence is 14 residues long. The CDR3 loop reads CASSQGRYSYEQYF. CDR3 bases: TGTGCCAGCAGCCAAGGCAGGTACTCCTACGAGCAGTACTTC.

As to this clone: An end of the junction does not agree with germline; a read error may underlie this. The chain employs TRBV28 and TRBJ1-1; no clear D gene. Germline V gives CDR1 MDHEN, CDR2 SYDVKM. This CDR3 has 11 amino acids. The CDR3 region has the DNA TGTGCCAGCAAAGTAACGTCTGAGGCTTTCTTT. It codes for CASKVTSEAFF.

V and J are TRBV7-2 and TRBJ2-3, with D unclear. The germline CDR1 and CDR2 sequences are SGHTA and FQGNSA. V lost 3 bases and J 3 bases, leaving 10 bases between the germline ends. The CDR3 spans 14 residues. CDR3 in DNA: TGTGCCAGCAGCTTGTACGGGTCAACAGATACGCAGTATTTT. Translated, it gives CASSLYGSTDTQYF.

The genes are TRBV2 and TRBJ2-1; 10 bases are a match to TRBD2. The length of the CDR3 is 16 residues. J was trimmed by 0 bases and V by 5 bases; bases with no gene match: 4. Germline CDR1 and CDR2: SNHLY and FYNNEI. CDR3 coding DNA: TGTGCCAGCAGTCGAGCGGGAGGGAGCTCCTACAATGAGCAGTTCTTC. This codes for CASSRAGGSSYNEQFF. Filled out from reference TRBV2 and TRBJ2-1, the complete variable domain reads EPEVTQTPSHQVTQMGQEVILRCVPISNHLYFYWYRQILGQKVEFLVSFYNNEISEKSEIFDDQFSVERPDGSNFTLKIRSTKLEDSAMYFCASSRAGGSSYNEQFFGPGTRLTVL.

The gene calls are TRBV27 and TRBJ2-2; TRBD2 matches 10 bases. V shed 5 bases and J 7 bases; nucleotides not matched to a gene: 4. CDR1 and CDR2 from the germline V gene are MNHEY and SMNVEV (reference sequence). CDR3 length equals 14 residues. The CDR3 spells CASSPTSGVGELFF. Here the CDR3 DNA reads TGTGCCAGCAGTCCTACTAGCGGGGTCGGGGAGCTGTTTTTT.

The chain employs TRBV11-3 and TRBJ2-3; D ambiguous. Germline CDR1 and CDR2: SGHNT and YENEEA. With 0 bases removed from V and 2 bases from J, the gap between germline ends came to 9 bases. The CDR3 extends over 15 amino acids. CDR3 DNA: TGTGCCAGCAGCTTAGAAGGCCAGGCCACAGATACGCAGTATTTT. This encodes CASSLEGQATDTQYF.

This chain uses TRBV7-7 with TRBJ2-5; TRBD2 matches 12 bases. Per the germline V gene, CDR1 is SSHAT and CDR2 is FNYEAQ (reference sequence). V lost 5 bases to trimming and J lost 5 bases; unmatched junction nucleotides: 9. The CDR3 runs 16 residues. The CDR3 loop reads CASSTGLAGRKETQYF. The CDR3 nucleotides read TGTGCCAGCAGCACTGGACTAGCGGGAAGGAAGGAGACCCAGTACTTC.

V gene TRBV28 combines with J gene TRBJ1-1; no definite D call. Trimming took off 7 bases at V and 0 bases at J, with 15 bases between the two ends. Germline CDR1 MDHEN, CDR2 SYDVKM. There are 15 residues in the CDR3. CDR3 protein: CASTPIERLNTEAFF. CDR3 nucleotide sequence: TGTGCCAGCACCCCCATCGAGCGGTTGAACACTGAAGCTTTCTTT.

The chain combines TRBV5-1 with TRBJ2-3; the D gene is possibly TRBD1 (6 bases). Trimming pared 4 bases from V and 6 bases from J, leaving 18 bases between. CDR1 is SGHRS, CDR2 YFSETQ, per germline. The CDR3 runs 15 residues. CDR3 amino acids: CASSKAPTGLDTQYF. CDR3 nucleotides: TGCGCCAGCAGCAAGGCGCCTACAGGGCTCGATACGCAGTATTTT.

This chain joins TRBV18 and TRBJ1-1; 7 nucleotides line up with TRBD1. Germline lookup yields CDR1 KGHSH and CDR2 LQKENI. The V segment lost 6 bases and the J segment 3 bases; nucleotides outside the gene matches: 4. This CDR3 is 13 amino acids long. The CDR3 nucleotides read TGTGCCAGCTCCCTCGACAGGGACACTGAAGCTTTCTTT. Encoded protein: CASSLDRDTEAFF.